The 30 T cell receptor beta chains in this list originate from one sample, sequenced in a study of blood T cell repertoires in COVID-19. Sequencing used immunoSEQ multiplex PCR; TCRdb keeps in-frame clones, though not all of them. This sample yields approximately 250,000 clones, of which about 89% are seen a single time; 4.1% belongs to the top ten. Sequencing used PBMCs or T cells enriched from blood (not recorded which). Source of these receptors: a woman aged 25 to 39 who had recovered from COVID-19.

V and J are TRBV5-1 and TRBJ2-3, with unresolved D. Trimming cost V 0 bases and J 0 bases, with 17 bases left between them. Germline V gene sequence: CDR1 SGHRS, CDR2 YFSETQ. The CDR3 is 18 amino acids. The CDR3 loop is CASSLGGRVAASTDTQYF. In DNA form, the CDR3 reads TGCGCCAGCAGCTTGGGAGGCAGAGTGGCGGCTAGCACAGATACGCAGTATTTT.

The rearrangement links TRBV5-4 to TRBJ1-4, with a tentative D call TRBD1 (5 bases). CDR1 is SGHNT and CDR2 is YYREEE in the germline V gene (reference sequence). The CDR3 totals 16 residues. Trimming took off 2 bases at V and 8 bases at J, with 19 bases between the two ends. CDR3 in DNA: TGTGCCAGCAGCTTTGGAGGGGCCTCCGGAGTGGAAAAACTGTTTTTT. Protein product: CASSFGGASGVEKLFF.

The chain combines TRBV28 with TRBJ2-7, with D unclear. The germline V gene has CDR1 MDHEN and CDR2 SYDVKM. V was trimmed by 5 bases and J by 0 bases, leaving 11 bases between them. This CDR3 is 14 amino acids long. The CDR3 DNA sequence: TGTGCCAGCAGTCCCCGGGTCCTCTCCTACGAGCAGTACTTC. Translation: CASSPRVLSYEQYF.

This chain joins TRBV7-9 and TRBJ1-1; the match to TRBD1 covers 7 bases. The CDR3 sequence is 16 residues long. The germline V gene encodes CDR1 SEHNR and CDR2 FQNEAQ (reference sequence). J lost 7 bases, V lost 1 base, and 12 bases had no gene match. CDR3 nucleotide sequence: TGTGCCAGCAGCTTAGGAGGGGGACAGATGAGTAATGAAGCTTTCTTT. It is translated as CASSLGGGQMSNEAFF. The variable domain in full, completed from reference TRBV7-9 and TRBJ1-1, reads DTGVSQNPRHKITKRGQNVTFRCDPISEHNRLYWYRQTLGQGPEFLTYFQNEAQLEKSRLLSDRFSAERPKGSFSTLEIQRTEQGDSAMYLCASSLGGGQMSNEAFFGQGTRLTVV.

This clone came up many times. The chain recombines TRBV6-4 with TRBJ2-2; D ambiguous. CDR3 length: 13 amino acids. Deletions cut 0 bases from V and 6 bases from J, with 5 bases between. The germline gives CDR1 MRHNA, CDR2 SNTAGT. The CDR3 sequence is CASSDSQAGELFF. DNA for the CDR3: TGTGCCAGCAGTGACTCGCAGGCCGGGGAGCTGTTTTTT.

This clone was observed a single time. The chain uses TRBV19 and TRBJ1-2, with no clear D. V dropped 4 bases and J dropped 7 bases, with 16 bases sitting between them. This CDR3 contains 14 residues. CDR1 and CDR2 (germline): LNHDA, SQIVND (reference sequence). CDR3 sequence reads: CASSTLSEIAGYTF. CDR3 nucleotides: TGTGCCAGTAGTACCCTCTCGGAGATCGCTGGCTACACCTTC.

This chain uses TRBV29-1 with TRBJ2-1; maybe TRBD2 (5 bases). CDR1 is SQVTM and CDR2 is ANQGSEA in the germline V gene. This CDR3 region has 15 residues. Trimming removed 5 bases at V and 2 bases at J, with 16 bases between. CDR3 sequence reads: CSVHEGRGTYNEQFF. The CDR3, as DNA: TGCAGCGTTCATGAGGGCAGAGGGACCTACAATGAGCAGTTCTTC.

The chain recombines TRBV28 with TRBJ1-4, with 9 bases that match TRBD1. CDR3 length equals 13 residues. Germline V CDR1 and CDR2: MDHEN, SYDVKM. The ends lost 7 bases at V and 8 bases at J; junction bases unmatched: 5. The CDR3 DNA reads TGTGCCAGCACGGACAGGGGAGGCGAAAAACTGTTTTTT. Translated: CASTDRGGEKLFF.

The chain carries TRBV13 and TRBJ1-1; 7 bases fit TRBD1. Germline V gene sequence: CDR1 PRHDT, CDR2 FYEKMQ (reference sequence). The length of the CDR3 is 16 residues. Unmatched junction bases numbered 11, after V lost 4 bases and J lost 3 bases. This CDR3 reads CASSWGTTGYYTEAFF. CDR3 DNA sequence: TGTGCCAGCAGCTGGGGCACGACAGGGTACTACACTGAAGCTTTCTTT.

V gene TRBV9 combines with J gene TRBJ1-2; tentative D call: TRBD1 (6 bases). The CDR3 totals 15 residues. Germline V gene data show CDR1 as SGDLS and CDR2 as YYNGEE. V was shortened by 0 bases and J by 6 bases, with 15 bases between the two germline ends. The chain's CDR3 is CASSVGGQTRNGYTF. In nucleotides, the CDR3 is TGTGCCAGCAGCGTAGGGGGACAAACCAGAAATGGCTACACCTTC.

This rearrangement joins TRBV29-1 to TRBJ2-7; D not resolved. CDR3 length: 10 residues. Per the germline V gene, CDR1 is SQVTM and CDR2 is ANQGSEA. V lost 8 bases, J lost 3 bases, and 8 bases lay in between. The CDR3 loop is CSKQNYEQYF. The CDR3, as DNA: TGCAGCAAACAGAACTACGAGCAGTACTTC.

The V gene is TRBV6-1, the J gene TRBJ1-2, with 7 bases aligning to TRBD1. Germline trimming cut 4 bases from V and 1 base from J; bases unmatched to any gene: 12. CDR3 length equals 17 residues. Germline lookup yields CDR1 MNHNS and CDR2 SASEGT. For the CDR3, the DNA is TGTGCCAGCAGTGCAGAGACAGGGCCTAGGGGTAACTATGGCTACACCTTC. Translating gives CASSAETGPRGNYGYTF.

This clone was found a few times. V and J are TRBV29-1 and TRBJ1-1, with a possible D match to TRBD1 (5 bases). This CDR3 has 12 amino acids. Trimming took off 5 bases at V and 2 bases at J, with 9 bases between the two ends. CDR1 and CDR2 (germline): SQVTM, ANQGSEA. CDR3 in DNA: TGCAGCGTTCCCAGGGTAAACACTGAAGCTTTCTTT. Encoded protein: CSVPRVNTEAFF.

The chain links TRBV9 to TRBJ1-3; D is perhaps TRBD1 (5 bases). This CDR3 contains 15 residues. The ends were cut back, 3 bases at V and 0 bases at J, with 10 bases in the middle. The germline V gene encodes CDR1 SGDLS and CDR2 YYNGEE. CDR3 residues: CASSAGGSSGNTIYF. CDR3 nucleotide sequence: TGTGCCAGCAGCGCGGGGGGGAGCTCTGGAAACACCATATATTTT.

The chain joins TRBV13 to TRBJ2-1, with 8 bases lining up with TRBD1. The V gene end was trimmed by 3 bases and the J gene end by 6 bases; junction bases not matched to a gene: 16. CDR3 length: 18 residues. Germline V gives CDR1 PRHDT, CDR2 FYEKMQ (reference sequence). CDR3 coding DNA: TGTGCCAGCAGCTTCGGGCCCGTGCAGGGGGCGCGGGGCAATGAGCAGTTCTTC. The encoded protein is CASSFGPVQGARGNEQFF.

CDR3 loop: CASILAGGVTGELFF. The DNA for the CDR3 is TGTGCCAGCATCCTTGCAGGGGGCGTCACCGGGGAGCTGTTTTTT. V and J are TRBV6-5 and TRBJ2-2; 8 nucleotides line up with TRBD1. This CDR3 has 15 residues. The germline gives CDR1 MNHEY, CDR2 SVGAGI. V lost 7 bases, J lost 4 bases, and 8 bases stayed unmatched.

This chain uses TRBV28 with TRBJ1-1, with TRBD1 matching over 7 bases. The germline V gene encodes CDR1 MDHEN and CDR2 SYDVKM. This CDR3 comprises 11 residues. The J segment lost 10 bases and the V segment lost 7 bases, leaving 6 bases of the junction unmatched. The CDR3 region has the DNA TGTGCCAGCATTGACAGGGTTGGAGCTTTCTTT. Protein product: CASIDRVGAFF.

The chain carries TRBV9 and TRBJ1-2; the D is unclear. The CDR3 covers 15 residues. CDR1 is SGDLS and CDR2 is YYNGEE in the germline V gene. The V end lost 4 bases, the J end lost 3 bases, and 16 bases lay between the germline ends. The CDR3 spells CASSPNPSSDYGYTF. CDR3 DNA: TGTGCCAGCAGCCCCAATCCGTCGTCGGACTATGGCTACACCTTC.

This chain connects TRBV12-5 to TRBJ1-1; the D gene is possibly TRBD1 (6 bases). Looked up from germline, CDR1 is LGHNT and CDR2 is FRNRAP. V lost 5 bases, J lost 8 bases, and 9 bases lay in between. The CDR3 extends over 11 amino acids. The DNA of the CDR3 is TGTGCTAGTGGTGGGGGCCTCGAAGCTTTCTTT. It encodes CASGGGLEAFF.

The genes are TRBV4-1 and TRBJ2-7; 8 bases fit TRBD2. CDR3 length: 15 residues. CDR1 is MGHRA, CDR2 YSYEKL, per germline. Germline trimming cut 4 bases from V and 3 bases from J; bases unmatched to any gene: 8. As DNA, the CDR3 is TGCGCCAGCAGCCGAGGAACTAGCGGAGACTACGAGCAGTACTTC. This gives the protein CASSRGTSGDYEQYF.

The V and J genes are TRBV10-3 and TRBJ2-7; 14 nucleotides align to TRBD2. Germline loops: CDR1 ENHRY, CDR2 SYGVKD. Unmatched junction bases numbered 22, after V lost 3 bases and J lost 6 bases. There are 21 residues in the CDR3. The CDR3 here is CAISDPIGTSGSRFRSSEQYF. CDR3 coding DNA: TGTGCCATCAGTGACCCAATCGGGACTAGCGGGAGCCGTTTTAGATCGTCCGAGCAGTACTTC.

This clone occurred once. V and J are TRBV28 and TRBJ2-7; 13 bases map to TRBD2. Trimming at V came to 7 bases and at J to 3 bases, leaving 12 bases not matched to a gene. The CDR3 contains 17 residues. CDR1 is MDHEN, CDR2 SYDVKM, per germline. The CDR3 here is CASTRTGLAGRNYEQYF. As DNA, the CDR3 is TGTGCCAGCACCCGAACGGGACTAGCGGGGAGAAACTACGAGCAGTACTTC.

The chain links TRBV6-2 or TRBV6-3 to TRBJ1-2; perhaps TRBD1 as D (6 bases). Trimming stripped 2 bases from V and 5 bases from J, with 18 bases between. Germline V CDR1 and CDR2: MNHEY, SVGEGT. The CDR3 loop spans 16 amino acids. The CDR3: CASSYLLAGVGYGYTF. The CDR3 DNA reads as TGTGCCAGCAGTTACCTTTTGGCAGGGGTTGGGTATGGCTACACCTTC.

J is TRBJ2-7 and V is TRBV4-2; 10 nucleotides line up with TRBD2. With 4 bases clipped from V and 3 bases from J, the junction kept 6 bases outside the gene matches. CDR1 and CDR2 (germline): LGHNA, YNFKEQ. The CDR3 has 15 residues. Written as DNA, the CDR3 is TGTGCCAGCAGCCTTAGACTAGCGGGTCTCTACGAGCAGTACTTC. This translates into CASSLRLAGLYEQYF.

This clone was detected once. This chain joins TRBV12-3 or TRBV12-4 and TRBJ2-7, with 7 bases aligning to TRBD2. V shed 10 bases, J shed 0 bases, and the junction held 3 bases outside the gene matches. This CDR3 comprises 12 residues. CDR3 residues: CATRGDSYEQYF. CDR3 sequence (DNA): TGTGCCACCCGGGGGGACTCCTACGAGCAGTACTTC.

In its sample, this clone was seen once. V usage is TRBV4-1 and J usage is TRBJ1-1, with D possibly being TRBD1 (5 bases). The CDR3 is 18 residues long. V gave up 2 bases and J gave up 4 bases, with 23 bases separating them. The germline V gene encodes CDR1 MGHRA and CDR2 YSYEKL. Here the CDR3 DNA reads TGCGCCAGCAGCCAATATCAGGGTCTTGTAGTACGTGGCACTGAAGCTTTCTTT. This codes for CASSQYQGLVVRGTEAFF.

The chain joins TRBV3-1 (or the pseudogene TRBV3-2) to TRBJ2-2, with 10 bases identical to TRBD2. The CDR3 totals 17 residues. V was pared by 3 bases and J by 2 bases, with 6 bases of the junction left unmatched. Per the germline V gene, CDR1 is LGHDT and CDR2 is YNNKEL (reference sequence). In DNA, the CDR3 is TGTGCCAGCAGCCAGAGATCTAGCGGGAGAAACACCGGGGAGCTGTTTTTT. Amino acids: CASSQRSSGRNTGELFF.

V usage is TRBV7-2 and J usage is TRBJ2-1; D is ambiguous. The germline gives CDR1 SGHTA, CDR2 FQGNSA. The CDR3 loop spans 12 amino acids. The germline V and J ends were trimmed by 5 bases and 4 bases, with 6 bases remaining between them. CDR3 coding DNA: TGTGCCAGCAGCCCTCAGTACAATGAGCAGTTCTTC. This encodes CASSPQYNEQFF.

The rearrangement links TRBV5-1 to TRBJ1-4; TRBD1 matches 9 bases. The CDR3 loop spans 16 amino acids. CDR1 is SGHRS, CDR2 YFSETQ, per germline. V shed 1 base and J 6 bases; nucleotides not matched to a gene: 7. Written as DNA, the CDR3 is TGCGCCAGCAGCTTGTTCTACCGGGACAGGGATGAAAAACTGTTTTTT. Its protein is CASSLFYRDRDEKLFF.

The rearrangement links TRBV5-6 to TRBJ2-2; possible D gene TRBD2, 6 bases. In germline, CDR1 is SGHDT, CDR2 YYEEEE. The CDR3 contains 18 residues. V was trimmed by 2 bases and J by 2 bases, leaving 19 bases between them. This CDR3 reads CASSFFLRLEGNTGELFF. The CDR3, as DNA: TGTGCCAGCAGCTTTTTTTTGAGGCTGGAGGGAAACACCGGGGAGCTGTTTTTT.